This T cell receptor beta chain was captured by sequencing in a study of blood T cell repertoires in COVID-19. Sequencing was performed with immunoSEQ multiplex PCR; in TCRdb, only in-frame clones are kept and a portion is missing. The data show fewer than 400,000 clones, roughly nine tenths seen once. The sample consisted of PBMCs or T cells enriched from blood (not recorded which). The sequence was obtained from a woman aged 25 to 45 who had recovered from COVID-19.

CDR3 DNA sequence: TGTGCCAGCAGCCCAAACGCGTTGGGTGGGGGCCGGGAGCTGTTTTTT. It translates to CASSPNALGGGRELFF. V gene TRBV5-4 combines with J gene TRBJ2-2; D possibly corresponds to TRBD1 (6 bases). The V gene lost 4 bases and the J gene lost 9 bases, with 22 bases spanning the gap. This CDR3 is 16 amino acids long. CDR1 and CDR2 from the germline V gene are SGHNT and YYREEE (reference sequence).